Below, one T cell receptor (beta chain) is given with its context. At least ten counts were recorded for this clone. Its target antigen remains unknown. Base qualities are not at hand, and no much larger clone is one base apart. The treatment or condition label, read with the paper, signifies: high-dose cyclophosphamide on days +3 and +4 as single-agent GVHD prophylaxis. Patients in the PTCy group got busulfan and fludarabine conditioning, a marrow graft from a related or unrelated donor, and cyclophosphamide on days +3 and +4. PTCy-treated patients came from a prospective multi-institutional clinical trial. Peripheral blood and bone marrow mononuclear cells were isolated by Ficoll-Hypaque density centrifugation and cryopreserved. V has 6 bases trimmed and J has 5 bases trimmed; junction bases matching no gene number 7. The CDR3 holds 14 amino acids from the cysteine to the phenylalanine. Only the CDR3 region is kept as DNA, spanning 42 bases read in frame from base 1. Sequences SGHVS (CDR1) and FQNEAQ (CDR2) are obtained from the germline V gene.

The data belong to a study of T cells after posttransplantation cyclophosphamide (dated by TCRdb to between 2015 and 2016). Looking at the study overall: T cell repertoire reconstitution was tracked by TRB sequencing after myeloablative bone marrow transplantation in which posttransplantation cyclophosphamide was used as GVHD prophylaxis. Samples from about 37 PTCy-treated patients and approximately 15 related bone marrow donors of those patients were subjected to antigen receptor sequencing. Blood from all 30 or so PTCy patients who had 1-year posttransplant specimens underwent TRB sequencing. In 3 patients, up to 3 additional blood samples taken between 2 and 5.2 years after transplant also underwent TRB sequencing, as did pretransplant blood from 4 patients. TRA and TRB clonality were tightly correlated in 10 or so samples, so subsequent TCR analyses focused on TRB only. Public TRB sequences were searched against a database of over 3,000 sequences associated with responses to pathogens, tumor antigens, self-antigens and alloantigens. General conclusions and limits of the study: At 1-2 months, donor-recipient similarity was low but rose over the first year, and the later blood repertoires were often dominated by donor CD8+ memory clones. Across the 45 patients, TRB clonality was highly associated with recipient CMV seropositivity and CMV reactivation, and diversity with PTCy was similar to that in the CNI/methotrexate controls. The TRB repertoires of T cells infiltrating skin or GI tract showed only limited overlap with the TRB repertoires of T cells in blood.

Genomic DNA was used for TRB sequencing, which was performed with the immunoSEQ assay at survey resolution or with the hsTCRB kit. The study's processing was this. The immunoSEQ software handled initial read processing, and the LymphoSeq R package was used for repertoire analyses. Clonality was computed as 1 minus normalized Shannon entropy, and a Gini coefficient was also calculated for each TRB dataset. To infer phenotypes in unsorted samples, TRB sequences from sorted subsets of the recipient or donor were mapped onto the unsorted samples of the same recipient. In TCRdb, the immuneACCESS table is reduced to in-frame sequences with V and J assigned. These tables do not hold every clone; where another copy was compared, an unresolved V gene accounts for under half, and the others remain unexplained. V, J and clone size reflect that table, while D and trimming were determined from the DNA. There are some 5,000 clones in this sample, and none of them is a singleton. The ten largest clones capture about 16% of the sample.

The chain employs TRBV7-8 and TRBJ1-2, with 9 junctional bases fitting TRBD1. The sequenced sample was PBMCs, obtained after allogeneic stem cell transplant with posttransplant cyclophosphamide. The receptor's source is a female patient younger than 45 who received an allogeneic stem cell transplant from an unrelated donor, was CMV-positive, and had acute and chronic GVHD. After a transplant, the graft donor may have provided part of the T cells. The DNA is TGTGCCAGCAGTAGGCGGGACAGGGCTTATGGCTACACCTTC. Translated, this gives CASSRRDRAYGYTF.